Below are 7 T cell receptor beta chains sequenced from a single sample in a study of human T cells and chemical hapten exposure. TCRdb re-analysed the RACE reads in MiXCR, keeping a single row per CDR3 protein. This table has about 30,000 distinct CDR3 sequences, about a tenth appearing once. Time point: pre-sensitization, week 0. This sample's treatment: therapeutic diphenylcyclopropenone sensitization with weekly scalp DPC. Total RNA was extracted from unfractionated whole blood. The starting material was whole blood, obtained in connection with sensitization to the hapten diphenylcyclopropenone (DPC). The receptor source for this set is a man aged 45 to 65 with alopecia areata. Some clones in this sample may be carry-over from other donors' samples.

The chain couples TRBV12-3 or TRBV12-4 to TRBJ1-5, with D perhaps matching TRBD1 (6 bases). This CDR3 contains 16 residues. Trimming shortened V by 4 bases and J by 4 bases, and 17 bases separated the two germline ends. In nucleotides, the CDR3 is TGTGCCAGCAGTTCGGGAAGGGGGGTCTTAAATCAGCCCCAGCATTTT. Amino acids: CASSSGRGVLNQPQHF.

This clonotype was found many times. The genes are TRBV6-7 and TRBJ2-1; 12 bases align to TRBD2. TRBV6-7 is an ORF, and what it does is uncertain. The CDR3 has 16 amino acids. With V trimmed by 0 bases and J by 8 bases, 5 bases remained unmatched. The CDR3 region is CASSYSASGRVYEQFF. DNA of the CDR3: TGTGCCAGCAGTTACTCGGCTAGCGGGAGGGTCTATGAGCAGTTCTTC.

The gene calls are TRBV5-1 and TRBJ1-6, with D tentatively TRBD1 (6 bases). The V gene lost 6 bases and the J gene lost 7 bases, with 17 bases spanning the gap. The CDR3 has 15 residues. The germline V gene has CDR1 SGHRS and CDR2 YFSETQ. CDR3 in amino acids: CASTTDSPRNSPLHF. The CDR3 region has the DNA TGCGCCAGCACCACGGACAGCCCTCGCAATTCACCCCTCCACTTT. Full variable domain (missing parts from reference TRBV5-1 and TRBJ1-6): KAGVTQTPRYLIKTRGQQVTLSCSPISGHRSVSWYQQTPGQGLQFLFEYFSETQRNKGNFPGRFSGRQFSNSRSEMNVSTLELGDSALYLCASTTDSPRNSPLHFGNGTRLTVT.

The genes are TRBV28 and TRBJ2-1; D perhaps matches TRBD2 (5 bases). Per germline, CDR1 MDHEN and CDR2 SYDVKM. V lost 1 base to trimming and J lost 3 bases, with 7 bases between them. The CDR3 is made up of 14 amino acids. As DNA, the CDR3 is TGTGCCAGCAGTTTATCGGGGAGCTACAATGAGCAGTTCTTC. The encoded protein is CASSLSGSYNEQFF.

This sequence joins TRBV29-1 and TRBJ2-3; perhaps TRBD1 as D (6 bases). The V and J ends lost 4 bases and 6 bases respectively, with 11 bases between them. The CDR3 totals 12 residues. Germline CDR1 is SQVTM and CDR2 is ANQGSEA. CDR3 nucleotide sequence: TGCAGCGTTGTGGGGGCAGGGGATACGCAGTATTTT. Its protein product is CSVVGAGDTQYF.

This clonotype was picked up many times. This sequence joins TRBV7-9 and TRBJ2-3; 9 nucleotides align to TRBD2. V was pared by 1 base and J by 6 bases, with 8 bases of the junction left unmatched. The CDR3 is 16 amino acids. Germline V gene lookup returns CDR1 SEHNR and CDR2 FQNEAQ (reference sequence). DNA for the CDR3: TGTGCCAGCAGCTTAGGTTCTAGCGGGGTCCGGGATACGCAGTATTTT. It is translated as CASSLGSSGVRDTQYF.

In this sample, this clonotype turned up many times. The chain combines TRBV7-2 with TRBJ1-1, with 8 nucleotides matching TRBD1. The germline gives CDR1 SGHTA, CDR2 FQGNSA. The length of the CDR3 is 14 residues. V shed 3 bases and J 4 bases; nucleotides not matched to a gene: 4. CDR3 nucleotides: TGTGCCAGCAGCTTGAATCAGGGGGCCACTGAAGCTTTCTTT. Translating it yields CASSLNQGATEAFF.